This entry describes one T cell receptor (beta chain). The sample comes from a study of control samples from healthy donors and cancer patients. With V trimmed by 4 bases and J by 5 bases, 8 bases remained unmatched. The CDR3 contains 15 residues. Germline lookup yields CDR1 KGHDR and CDR2 SFDVKD. Method: immunoSEQ multiplex PCR; TCRdb's copy keeps in-frame clones and lacks some. The sample includes 20,000 to 30,000 clones, roughly 91% of them seen just once. This receptor was identified in a man aged 45-65 years with lung cancer. The sequencing sample was made of PBMCs. This sequence joins TRBV24-1 and TRBJ2-5; TRBD1 matches at 8 bases. CDR3 sequence reads: CATSESGGGWETQYF. CDR3 sequence (DNA): TGTGCCACCAGTGAATCAGGGGGCGGATGGGAGACCCAGTACTTC.